The source of this T cell receptor beta chain is a study of Graves' ophthalmopathy and Graves' hyperthyroidism. The CDR3 totals 16 residues. After removal of 3 bases from V and 2 bases from J, the junction contained 8 bases not matched to a gene. Germline loops: CDR1 MGHRA, CDR2 YSYEKL. Amplified TCR beta CDR3 regions were obtained using RNA transcripts as template. RT-PCR with HTBI primers came first, then second-round multiplex PCR. MiXCR was run by TCRdb on the multiplex PCR reads, yielding one entry per CDR3 protein. Seen here are roughly 39,000 distinct CDR3 sequences, around half observed once, and the top ten hold roughly 26%.

Sample: peripheral blood. The clonotype was recovered from an adult woman with stable Graves' hyperthyroidism. The chain combines TRBV4-1 with TRBJ2-7, with TRBD2 matching 9 bases. The CDR3 DNA reads as TGCGCCAGCAGCCACTACCCGGGACTAGCTACCTACGAGCAGTACTTC. Translation gives CASSHYPGLATYEQYF.